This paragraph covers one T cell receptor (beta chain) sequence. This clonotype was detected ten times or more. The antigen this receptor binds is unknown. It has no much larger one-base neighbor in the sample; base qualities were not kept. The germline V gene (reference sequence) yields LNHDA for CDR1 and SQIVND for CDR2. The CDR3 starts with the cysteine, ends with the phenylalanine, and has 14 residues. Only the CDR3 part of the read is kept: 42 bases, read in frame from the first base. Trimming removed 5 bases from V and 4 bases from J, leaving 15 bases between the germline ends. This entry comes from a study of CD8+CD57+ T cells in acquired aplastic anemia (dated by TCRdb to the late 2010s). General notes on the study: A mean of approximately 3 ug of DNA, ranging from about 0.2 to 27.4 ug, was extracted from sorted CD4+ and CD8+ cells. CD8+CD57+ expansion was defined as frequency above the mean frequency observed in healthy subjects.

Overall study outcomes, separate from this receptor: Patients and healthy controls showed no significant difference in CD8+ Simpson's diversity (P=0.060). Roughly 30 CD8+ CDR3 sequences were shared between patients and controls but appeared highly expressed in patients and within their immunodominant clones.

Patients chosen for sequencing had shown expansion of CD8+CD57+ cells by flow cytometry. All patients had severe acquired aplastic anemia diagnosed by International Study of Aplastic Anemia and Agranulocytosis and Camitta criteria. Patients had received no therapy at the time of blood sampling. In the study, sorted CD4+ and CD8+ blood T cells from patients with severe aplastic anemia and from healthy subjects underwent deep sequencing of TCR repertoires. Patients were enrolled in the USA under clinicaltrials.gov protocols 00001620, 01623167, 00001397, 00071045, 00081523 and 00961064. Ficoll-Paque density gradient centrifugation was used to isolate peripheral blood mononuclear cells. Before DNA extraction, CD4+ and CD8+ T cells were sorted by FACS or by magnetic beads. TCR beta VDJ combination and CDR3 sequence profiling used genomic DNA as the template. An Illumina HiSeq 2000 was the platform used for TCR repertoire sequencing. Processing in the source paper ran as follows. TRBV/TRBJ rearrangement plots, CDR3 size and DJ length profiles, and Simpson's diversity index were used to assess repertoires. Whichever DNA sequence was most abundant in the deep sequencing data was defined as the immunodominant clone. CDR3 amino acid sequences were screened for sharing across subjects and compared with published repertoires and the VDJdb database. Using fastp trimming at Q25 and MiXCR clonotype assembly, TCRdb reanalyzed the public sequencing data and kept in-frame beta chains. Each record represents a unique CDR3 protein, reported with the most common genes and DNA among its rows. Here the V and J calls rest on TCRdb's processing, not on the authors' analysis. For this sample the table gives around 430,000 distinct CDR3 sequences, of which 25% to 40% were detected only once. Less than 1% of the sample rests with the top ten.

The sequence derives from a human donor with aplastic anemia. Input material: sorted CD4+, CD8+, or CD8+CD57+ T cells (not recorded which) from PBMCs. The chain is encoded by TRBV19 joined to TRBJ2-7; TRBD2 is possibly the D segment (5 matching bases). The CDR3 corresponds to CASSRVNGEYEQYF. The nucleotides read TGTGCCAGTAGTCGAGTGAACGGGGAGTACGAGCAGTACTTC.